A single sample is the source of the 2 T cell receptor beta chains below, sequenced in a study of tumor-infiltrating lymphocytes in primary liver carcinoma. The authors took blood RNA from unsorted whole blood and also extracted germline DNA. Making TCR beta cDNA involved approximately 510 ng total RNA and a constant-region primer. Libraries of TCR beta came from three nested multiplex PCR rounds with slightly modified ARM-PCR. Each of the first two PCR rounds ran roughly 10 cycles with TRBV1-TRBV30 forward and C-beta reverse primers. TCRdb recomputed calls from the multiplex PCR reads with MiXCR, one row per CDR3 protein. The sample lists approximately 300,000 distinct CDR3 sequences; approximately 60% were seen once. The specimen sequenced was peripheral blood. All receptors derive from a middle-aged man with primary liver carcinoma and hepatitis B virus infection.

This clonotype has just one count. V usage is TRBV10-3 and J usage is TRBJ1-2; D is perhaps TRBD1 (6 bases). CDR3 length: 14 residues. V was cut by 11 bases and J by 6 bases, with 22 bases left in between. Germline V gives CDR1 ENHRY, CDR2 SYGVKD. In DNA form, the CDR3 reads TGTGCCGTCAACCCCCAGGGGAGTGCGAATGGCTACACCTTC. It encodes CAVNPQGSANGYTF.

For this clonotype: A much larger clone differs from this one at a single base, so this may be a read error. The V and J genes are TRBV12-3 or TRBV12-4 and TRBJ2-5, with D hard to call. Trimming cost V 4 bases and J 5 bases, with 11 bases left between them. The CDR3 runs to 13 residues. The CDR3 nucleotides read TGTGCCAGCAGTTCGGACGTACATGAGACCCAGTACTTC. Translated, it gives CASSSDVHETQYF.